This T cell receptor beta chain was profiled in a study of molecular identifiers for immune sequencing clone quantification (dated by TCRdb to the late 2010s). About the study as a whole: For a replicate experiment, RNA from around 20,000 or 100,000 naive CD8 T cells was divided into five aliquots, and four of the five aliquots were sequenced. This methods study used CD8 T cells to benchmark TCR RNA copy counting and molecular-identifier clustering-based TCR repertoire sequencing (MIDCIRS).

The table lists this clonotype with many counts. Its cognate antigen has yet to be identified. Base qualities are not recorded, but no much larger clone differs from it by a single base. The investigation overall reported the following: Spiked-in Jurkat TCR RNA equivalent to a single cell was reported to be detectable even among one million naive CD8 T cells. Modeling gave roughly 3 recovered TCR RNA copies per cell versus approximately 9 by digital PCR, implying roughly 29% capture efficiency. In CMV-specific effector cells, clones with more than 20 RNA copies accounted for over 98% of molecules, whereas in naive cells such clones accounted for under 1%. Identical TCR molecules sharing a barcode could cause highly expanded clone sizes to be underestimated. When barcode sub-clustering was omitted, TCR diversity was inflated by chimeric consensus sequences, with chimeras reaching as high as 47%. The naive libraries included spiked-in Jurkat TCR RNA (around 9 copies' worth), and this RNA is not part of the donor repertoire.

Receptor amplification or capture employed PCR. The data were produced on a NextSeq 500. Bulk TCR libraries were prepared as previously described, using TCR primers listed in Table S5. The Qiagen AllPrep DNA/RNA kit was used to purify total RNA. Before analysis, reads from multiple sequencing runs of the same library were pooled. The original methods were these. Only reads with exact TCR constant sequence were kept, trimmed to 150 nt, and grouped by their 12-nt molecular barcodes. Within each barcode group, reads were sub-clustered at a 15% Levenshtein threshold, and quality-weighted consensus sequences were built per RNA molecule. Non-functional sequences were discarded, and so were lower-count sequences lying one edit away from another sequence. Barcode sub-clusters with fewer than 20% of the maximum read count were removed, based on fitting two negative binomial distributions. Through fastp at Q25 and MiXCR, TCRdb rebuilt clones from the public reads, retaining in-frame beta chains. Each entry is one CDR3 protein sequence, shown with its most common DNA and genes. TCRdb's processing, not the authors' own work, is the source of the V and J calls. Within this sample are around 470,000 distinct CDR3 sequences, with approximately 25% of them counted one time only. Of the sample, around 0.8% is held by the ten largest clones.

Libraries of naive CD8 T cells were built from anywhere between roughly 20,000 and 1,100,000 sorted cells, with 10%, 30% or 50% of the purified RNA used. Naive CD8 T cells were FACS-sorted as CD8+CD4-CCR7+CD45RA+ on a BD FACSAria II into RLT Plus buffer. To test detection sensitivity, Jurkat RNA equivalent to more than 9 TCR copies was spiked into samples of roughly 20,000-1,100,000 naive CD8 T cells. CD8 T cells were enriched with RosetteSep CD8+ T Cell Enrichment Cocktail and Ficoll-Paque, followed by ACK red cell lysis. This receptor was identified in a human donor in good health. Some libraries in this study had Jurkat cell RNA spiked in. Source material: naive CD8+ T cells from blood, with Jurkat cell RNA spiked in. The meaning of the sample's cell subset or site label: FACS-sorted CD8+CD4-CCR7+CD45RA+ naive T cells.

At the DNA level, the sequence is TGTGCCAGCAGTTCAATAGGGGGAGTACTGTTTTTT. Its protein product is CASSSIGGVLFF. The rearranged chain carries TRBV27 and TRBJ1-4, with TRBD1 perhaps the D gene, on 6 matching bases. Cut back by 4 bases and 13 bases, the V and J ends lie 13 bases apart. CDR1 MNHEY and CDR2 SMNVEV were looked up in the germline V gene (reference sequence). CDR3 length: 12 amino acids, cysteine to phenylalanine. The sequence is cut down to CDR3 DNA, 36 bases in frame from base 1.